The clone carrying this T cell receptor (beta chain) turned up a few times. Its antigen is undetermined. V was pared by 7 bases and J by 6 bases, with 19 bases between. CDR1 is SGHTA, CDR2 FQGNSA, per germline. This CDR3 region has 16 residues. This specimen belongs to a study of T cell repertoires in cytomegalovirus infection. Study-wide context: The public TCR beta signatures pointed to both CMV infection and matching HLA type.

TCRdb re-called the reads through MiXCR, storing one row per CDR3 protein. The sample lists roughly 60,000 distinct CDR3 sequences, roughly 34% occurring once. This clonotype was sampled from a human donor in good health (CMV status not recorded). Some clones in this sample may be carry-over from other donors' samples. The sample comprised PBMCs, sequenced either directly or after in vitro stimulation (not recorded which). The rearrangement joins TRBV7-2 to TRBJ1-6; D remains ambiguous. The CDR3 nucleotides are TGTGCCAGCAATCTCTGGCCCGGGTCTACTAATTCACCCCTCCACTTT. Protein product: CASNLWPGSTNSPLHF.